One sample yielded the 27 T cell receptor beta chains listed below, sequenced in a study of CD8+ T cells in alopecia areata. The authors sorted pooled cutaneous lymph node cells using CD4, CD8alpha, NKG2D, NKG2ACE and other markers. cDNA prepared by RNA extraction and subsequent reverse transcription served as the template for sequencing. Only in-frame clones appear in the TCRdb table, and some are missing; sequencing was by immunoSEQ multiplex PCR. The sample gives 250,000 or so clones, none seen only once, and the top ten clones hold 1.2%. Sequencing was done on a sample of CD4+ T cells sorted from a lymph node. The receptors stem from a C3H/HeJ mouse with alopecia areata. Strain MHC haplotype: H2-k.

This clone was seen only a few times. The genes are named according to mouse. The read finishes 4 residues shy of the CDR3 end, and the germline J gene is used to complete it. This chain links TRBV13-1 with TRBJ2-7; a weak D match, TRBD2 (6 bases). This CDR3 contains 12 residues. The germline gives CDR1 NSHNY, CDR2 SYGAGN. The sequenced part of the CDR3 DNA is TGTGCCAGCACCCATGGGGGTTAT. It is translated as CASTHGGY. The CDR3 as a whole reads CASTHGGYEQYF.

This clone was seen a few times. Genes and germline come from the mouse. The CDR3 end lies 4 residues beyond the end of the read and is filled in from the germline J gene. The genes are TRBV31 and TRBJ1-1; TRBD1 matches 10 bases. Trimming at V came to 8 bases and at J to 1 base, leaving 1 base not matched to a gene. Germline assignment: CDR1 GKSSPN and CDR2 SITVG. This CDR3 contains 12 residues. CDR3 DNA (partial): TGTGCCAGGGACAGGGGAAACACA. Translated, it gives CARDRGNT. The complete CDR3 sequence is CARDRGNTEVFF.

This clone has more than one count but fewer than ten. Genes and germline are mouse. The DNA ends 4 residues before the CDR3 does, and the rest of the CDR3 is filled in from the germline J gene. The rearrangement uses TRBV13-2 and TRBJ2-7; 11 bases line up with TRBD2. CDR3 size: 14 residues. Germline CDR1 NNHNN, CDR2 SYGAGS (reference sequence). Partial CDR3 DNA: TGTGCCAGCGGTGATTGGGACTGGGGGTAT. As protein: CASGDWDWGY. The entire CDR3 is CASGDWDWGYEQYF.

About this clone itself: Each gene name is a mouse one. The observed sequence ends 4 residues before the CDR3 terminus, with the missing tail filled in from the germline J gene. Other DNA sequences within the sample encode an identical CDR3. V and J are TRBV13-3 and TRBJ1-1; D is unclear. Per germline, CDR1 NNHDY and CDR2 SYVADS. The CDR3 is 13 residues long. Trimming cost V 2 bases and J 1 base, with 6 bases left between them. CDR3 residues: CASSDLGNTEVFF. The sequenced CDR3 bases are TGTGCCAGCAGTGACCTGGGAAACACA.

Turning to this clone: Gene names denote mouse genes. The CDR3 goes on 4 residues after the read ends, and that part is filled in from the germline J gene. Other DNA sequences in this specimen translate into the identical CDR3. This chain uses TRBV13-1 with TRBJ2-1, with 11 nucleotides matching TRBD2. The CDR3 is 16 amino acids. V shed 5 bases, J shed 0 bases, and the junction held 4 bases outside the gene matches. Germline V gene sequence: CDR1 NSHNY, CDR2 SYGAGN. CDR3 region: CASSPDWGGNYAEQFF. The sequenced part of the CDR3 DNA is TGTGCCAGCAGCCCCGACTGGGGGGGTAACTATGCT.

This clone was detected a few times. Mouse gene names and germline throughout. The DNA ends 4 residues before the CDR3 does, and the rest of the CDR3 is filled in from the germline J gene. Other nucleotide sequences from this sample produce the same CDR3. V gene TRBV2 combines with J gene TRBJ2-5; TRBD1 agrees at 10 bases. V shed 2 bases and J 2 bases; nucleotides not matched to a gene: 1. This CDR3 region has 15 residues. The germline V gene has CDR1 LGHNA and CDR2 YSYQKL. The CDR3 here is CASSQRDRGQDTQYF. CDR3 bases read: TGTGCCAGCAGCCAACGGGACAGGGGCCAAGAC.

This clone was observed a handful of times. These gene names are mouse names. The CDR3 extends 4 residues past the end of the read, so its final part is completed from the germline J gene. The chain combines TRBV31 with TRBJ2-5; 8 nucleotides agree with TRBD2. This CDR3 is 12 amino acids long. CDR1 is GKSSPN and CDR2 is SITVG in the germline V gene. The CDR3 is CAWRLGVDTQYF. The sequenced CDR3 bases are TGTGCCTGGAGACTGGGGGTAGAC.

This clone was counted only a few times. Genes and germline come from the mouse. The read comes to an end 4 residues before the CDR3 does, leaving the germline J gene to fill in the end. Other DNA sequences from this sample encode an identical CDR3 as well. The chain joins TRBV13-1 to TRBJ2-3, with 8 positions matching TRBD2. Trimming removed 0 bases from V and 0 bases from J; junction bases left unmatched: 0. This CDR3 region has 15 residues. Germline lookup yields CDR1 NSHNY and CDR2 SYGAGN. The CDR3 protein is CASSDVGGSAETLYF. CDR3 DNA (partial): TGTGCCAGCAGTGATGTGGGGGGGAGTGCAGAA.

As to this clone: Mouse gene names and germline throughout. The read ends 4 residues shy of where the CDR3 ends; the end is completed using the germline J gene. The chain uses TRBV5 and TRBJ2-5; 7 positions match TRBD1. Germline values: CDR1 LGHNA, CDR2 YNLKQL (reference sequence). The CDR3 loop spans 13 amino acids. The CDR3 loop is CASSHTGEDTQYF. The sequenced part of the CDR3 DNA is TGTGCCAGCAGCCATACAGGGGAGGAC.

As for this clone: Genes and germline are mouse. The read terminates 4 residues ahead of where the CDR3 ends, so the germline J gene completes it. At the DNA level, this CDR3 is encoded by other sequences in the same sample as well. The chain employs TRBV13-1 and TRBJ2-7, with 8 nucleotides matching TRBD1. The CDR3 length is 13 residues. Germline V gene sequence: CDR1 NSHNY, CDR2 SYGAGN. The CDR3 DNA, read in part, is TGTGCCAGCAGTGGTCAGGGGGCTTAT. This codes for CASSGQGAY. The full CDR3 protein is CASSGQGAYEQYF.

This clone was observed a handful of times. Mouse gene names apply. The CDR3 goes on 4 residues after the read ends, and that part is filled in from the germline J gene. Other DNA sequences in this sample translate to the same CDR3. V is TRBV31 and J is TRBJ2-3; no definite D call. Germline loops: CDR1 GKSSPN, CDR2 SITVG. The CDR3 runs to 14 residues. V lost 3 bases and J 0 bases, leaving 10 bases between the germline ends. CDR3 sequence reads: CAWSLQTSAETLYF. Partial CDR3 DNA: TGTGCCTGGAGCCTTCAGACTAGTGCAGAA.

This clone showed up just a few times. All gene names here are mouse names. CDR3 DNA, as far as it was read: TGTGCCAGCAGCCAAGATTTCAGGGGGTCC. It encodes CASSQDFRGS. Given in full, the CDR3 is CASSQDFRGSDYTF. The rearrangement joins TRBV5 to TRBJ1-2, with 7 bases lining up with TRBD1. Sequencing ends 4 residues short of the CDR3 end; the germline J gene provides the rest. CDR1 LGHNA and CDR2 YNLKQL come from the germline V gene (reference sequence). CDR3 length: 14 amino acids.

This clone was detected only a few times. Gene names are mouse gene names. The observed sequence ends 4 residues before the CDR3 terminus, with the missing tail filled in from the germline J gene. Within the sample, other DNA sequences also encode this same CDR3. This chain uses TRBV13-3 with TRBJ1-2; TRBD1 matches 8 bases. Germline trimming cut 4 bases from V and 4 bases from J; bases unmatched to any gene: 3. The CDR3 is made up of 13 amino acids. CDR1 and CDR2 (germline): NNHDY, SYVADS. The CDR3 sequence: CASSQGAGSDYTF. Partial CDR3 DNA: TGTGCCAGCAGTCAGGGGGCGGGCTCC.

There are a few counts of this clone. Gene names are mouse gene names. CDR3 protein: CAWSLERQAPNSDYTF. Partial CDR3 DNA: TGTGCCTGGAGTCTAGAGCGACAGGCACCAAACTCC. The rearrangement joins TRBV31 to TRBJ1-2, with a possible D match to TRBD1 (6 bases). The sequence runs out 4 residues before the end of the CDR3; the remainder is reconstructed from the germline J gene. V lost 0 bases and J lost 0, with 14 bases in between. The CDR3 extends over 16 amino acids. Germline V gene sequence: CDR1 GKSSPN, CDR2 SITVG.

This clone was counted only a few times. Mouse gene names apply. The read falls 4 residues short of the CDR3 end, and the missing part is taken from the germline J gene. This same CDR3 is encoded by further DNA sequences in the sample. V gene TRBV19 combines with J gene TRBJ2-4, with 7 bases that match TRBD1. The CDR3 covers 15 residues. Looked up from germline, CDR1 is FNHDT and CDR2 is SITEND (reference sequence). The V segment lost 5 bases and the J segment 0 bases; nucleotides outside the gene matches: 6. CDR3 bases read: TGTGCCAGCAGCAGACAGGGAGCTAGTCAAAAC. Encoded protein: CASSRQGASQN. The complete CDR3 protein is CASSRQGASQNTLYF.

The table lists this clone with a few counts. Gene names refer to mouse genes. The read halts 4 residues ahead of the CDR3 end, with the missing end drawn from the germline J gene. The chain links TRBV14 to TRBJ2-5; 9 positions agree with TRBD2. Looked up from germline, CDR1 is SGHDT and CDR2 is FRDEAV. The length of the CDR3 is 14 residues. The CDR3 loop reads CASSPWTGEDTQYF. Incomplete CDR3 DNA: TGTGCCAGCAGCCCTTGGACTGGGGAGGAC.

As regards this clone: The gene names given are mouse names. Read sequence stops 4 residues before the CDR3 end, and the germline J gene provides the missing end. The gene calls are TRBV13-1 and TRBJ2-3, with D tentatively TRBD1 (6 bases). This CDR3 contains 15 residues. Trimming cost V 5 bases and J 0 bases, with 13 bases left between them. Germline-derived CDR1 and CDR2 are NSHNY and SYGAGN. The part of the CDR3 DNA that was read is TGTGCCAGCAGGGCGGGACAACACAGTGCAGAA. It is translated as CASRAGQHSAE. The CDR3 reads in full as CASRAGQHSAETLYF.

The sample holds a few counts of this clone. The germline and genes are mouse ones. The read comes to an end 4 residues before the CDR3 does, leaving the germline J gene to fill in the end. This sequence joins TRBV13-3 and TRBJ1-2; D possibly corresponds to TRBD1 (6 bases). The length of the CDR3 is 13 residues. Germline CDR1 NNHDY, CDR2 SYVADS. The V gene lost 7 bases and the J gene lost 0 bases, with 10 bases spanning the gap. CDR3 bases read: TGTGCCAGCGGGGGACATCCAAACTCC. Translation: CASGGHPNS. The CDR3 reads in full as CASGGHPNSDYTF.

Note on this clone: The genes and germline here are from mouse. Sequencing ends 3 residues short of the CDR3 end; the germline J gene provides the rest. The chain is built from TRBV31 and TRBJ1-6, with 7 positions matching TRBD1. TRBJ1-6 is flagged as an ORF with uncertain function. Trimming at V came to 1 base and at J to 4 bases, leaving 4 bases not matched to a gene. Germline CDR1 GKSSPN, CDR2 SITVG. This CDR3 region has 15 residues. The part of the CDR3 DNA that was read is TGTGCCTGGAGTCCTGGGACAGTTTATAATTCGCCC. This sequence encodes CAWSPGTVYNSP. The entire CDR3 reads CAWSPGTVYNSPLYF.

This clone was seen more than once but under ten times. Mouse gene names apply. The read finishes 4 residues shy of the CDR3 end, and the germline J gene is used to complete it. V and J are TRBV1 and TRBJ1-1, with 12 bases identical to TRBD1. CDR1 NSQYPW and CDR2 LRSPGD come from the germline V gene (reference sequence). The length of the CDR3 is 16 residues. Trimming removed 0 bases from V and 3 bases from J; junction bases left unmatched: 2. CDR3 DNA, as far as it was read: TGCACCTGCAGTGCAGACGGGACAGGGGGCGACACA. Amino acids: CTCSADGTGGDT. The entire CDR3 protein reads CTCSADGTGGDTEVFF.

In this sample, this clone turned up many times. The gene names here belong to mouse. This sample includes further DNA sequences coding for the same CDR3. The CDR3 sequence: CASSKTANSDYTF. CDR3 DNA, as far as it was read: TGTGCCAGCAGTAAGACAGCAAACTCC. V gene TRBV19 combines with J gene TRBJ1-2, with D possibly TRBD1 on 5 matching bases. The DNA ends 4 residues before the CDR3 does, and the rest of the CDR3 is filled in from the germline J gene. V was trimmed by 3 bases and J by 0 bases, leaving 6 bases between them. The germline gives CDR1 FNHDT, CDR2 SITEND (reference sequence). CDR3 length: 13 residues.

This clone occurred a few times. Gene labels here are mouse ones. The read comes to an end 4 residues before the CDR3 does, leaving the germline J gene to fill in the end. The chain couples TRBV1 to TRBJ1-1, with 10 positions matching TRBD1. There are 14 residues in the CDR3. In germline, CDR1 is NSQYPW, CDR2 LRSPGD (reference sequence). The part of the CDR3 DNA that was read is TGCACCTGCAGTGCGGGAGACAGGGGGCTA. Encoded protein: CTCSAGDRGL. The full CDR3 protein reads CTCSAGDRGLEVFF.

Of note for this clone: Gene and germline names: mouse. Coverage ceases 4 residues before the CDR3 finishes, and the germline J gene fills in the end. This chain joins TRBV13-2 and TRBJ2-3; 11 nucleotides agree with TRBD2. With V trimmed by 3 bases and J by 0 bases, 3 bases remained unmatched. This CDR3 is built from 16 residues. Germline loops: CDR1 NNHNN, CDR2 SYGAGS (reference sequence). CDR3 bases read: TGTGCCAGCGGTGCCGGACTGGGGGGTAGTGCAGAA. It yields the protein CASGAGLGGSAE. From start to end, the CDR3 is CASGAGLGGSAETLYF.

Regarding this clone: Mouse germline and gene names are used. The CDR3 goes on 4 residues after the read ends, and that part is filled in from the germline J gene. The same CDR3 arises from other DNA sequences in this sample as well. The chain is built from TRBV13-2 and TRBJ2-7; TRBD2 matches at 10 bases. This CDR3 has 13 residues. CDR1 NNHNN and CDR2 SYGAGS come from the germline V gene (reference sequence). The V and J ends lost 3 bases and 3 bases, in that order; junction bases with no gene match: 0. The CDR3: CASGGLGGYEQYF. CDR3 bases read: TGTGCCAGCGGTGGACTGGGGGGCTAT.

This clone was counted a few times. Genes and germline are mouse. At the DNA level, this CDR3 is encoded by other sequences in the same sample as well. CDR3 DNA (partial): TGCACCTGCAGTGCATTTGGGGGTAGTGCAGAA. It specifies CTCSAFGGSAE. The complete CDR3 protein is CTCSAFGGSAETLYF. The V and J genes are TRBV1 and TRBJ2-3, with D tentatively TRBD2 (6 bases). Read sequence stops 4 residues before the CDR3 end, and the germline J gene provides the missing end. This CDR3 comprises 15 residues. Trimming removed 2 bases from V and 0 bases from J, with 9 bases in between. CDR1 and CDR2 from the germline V gene are NSQYPW and LRSPGD (reference sequence).

Comment on this clone: Gene names and germline refer to mouse. The sequence runs out 4 residues before the end of the CDR3; the remainder is reconstructed from the germline J gene. This chain connects TRBV13-1 to TRBJ1-1, with D maybe TRBD1 (6 bases). Germline V gene sequence: CDR1 NSHNY, CDR2 SYGAGN. The CDR3 sequence is 12 residues long. The sequenced CDR3 bases are TGTGCCAGCAGTGTGAGGGGGACA. Protein sequence: CASSVRGT. The CDR3 reads in full as CASSVRGTEVFF.

This clone came up a few times. Gene names and germline match the mouse. The DNA ends 4 residues before the CDR3 does, and the rest of the CDR3 is filled in from the germline J gene. This sequence joins TRBV1 and TRBJ2-3; D is undetermined. This CDR3 contains 14 residues. Germline-derived CDR1 and CDR2 are NSQYPW and LRSPGD (reference sequence). V lost 0 bases to trimming and J lost 4 bases, with 8 bases between them. This chain's CDR3 is CTCSAEPGPETLYF. The DNA read from the CDR3 is TGCACCTGCAGTGCAGAACCAGGTCCAGAA.